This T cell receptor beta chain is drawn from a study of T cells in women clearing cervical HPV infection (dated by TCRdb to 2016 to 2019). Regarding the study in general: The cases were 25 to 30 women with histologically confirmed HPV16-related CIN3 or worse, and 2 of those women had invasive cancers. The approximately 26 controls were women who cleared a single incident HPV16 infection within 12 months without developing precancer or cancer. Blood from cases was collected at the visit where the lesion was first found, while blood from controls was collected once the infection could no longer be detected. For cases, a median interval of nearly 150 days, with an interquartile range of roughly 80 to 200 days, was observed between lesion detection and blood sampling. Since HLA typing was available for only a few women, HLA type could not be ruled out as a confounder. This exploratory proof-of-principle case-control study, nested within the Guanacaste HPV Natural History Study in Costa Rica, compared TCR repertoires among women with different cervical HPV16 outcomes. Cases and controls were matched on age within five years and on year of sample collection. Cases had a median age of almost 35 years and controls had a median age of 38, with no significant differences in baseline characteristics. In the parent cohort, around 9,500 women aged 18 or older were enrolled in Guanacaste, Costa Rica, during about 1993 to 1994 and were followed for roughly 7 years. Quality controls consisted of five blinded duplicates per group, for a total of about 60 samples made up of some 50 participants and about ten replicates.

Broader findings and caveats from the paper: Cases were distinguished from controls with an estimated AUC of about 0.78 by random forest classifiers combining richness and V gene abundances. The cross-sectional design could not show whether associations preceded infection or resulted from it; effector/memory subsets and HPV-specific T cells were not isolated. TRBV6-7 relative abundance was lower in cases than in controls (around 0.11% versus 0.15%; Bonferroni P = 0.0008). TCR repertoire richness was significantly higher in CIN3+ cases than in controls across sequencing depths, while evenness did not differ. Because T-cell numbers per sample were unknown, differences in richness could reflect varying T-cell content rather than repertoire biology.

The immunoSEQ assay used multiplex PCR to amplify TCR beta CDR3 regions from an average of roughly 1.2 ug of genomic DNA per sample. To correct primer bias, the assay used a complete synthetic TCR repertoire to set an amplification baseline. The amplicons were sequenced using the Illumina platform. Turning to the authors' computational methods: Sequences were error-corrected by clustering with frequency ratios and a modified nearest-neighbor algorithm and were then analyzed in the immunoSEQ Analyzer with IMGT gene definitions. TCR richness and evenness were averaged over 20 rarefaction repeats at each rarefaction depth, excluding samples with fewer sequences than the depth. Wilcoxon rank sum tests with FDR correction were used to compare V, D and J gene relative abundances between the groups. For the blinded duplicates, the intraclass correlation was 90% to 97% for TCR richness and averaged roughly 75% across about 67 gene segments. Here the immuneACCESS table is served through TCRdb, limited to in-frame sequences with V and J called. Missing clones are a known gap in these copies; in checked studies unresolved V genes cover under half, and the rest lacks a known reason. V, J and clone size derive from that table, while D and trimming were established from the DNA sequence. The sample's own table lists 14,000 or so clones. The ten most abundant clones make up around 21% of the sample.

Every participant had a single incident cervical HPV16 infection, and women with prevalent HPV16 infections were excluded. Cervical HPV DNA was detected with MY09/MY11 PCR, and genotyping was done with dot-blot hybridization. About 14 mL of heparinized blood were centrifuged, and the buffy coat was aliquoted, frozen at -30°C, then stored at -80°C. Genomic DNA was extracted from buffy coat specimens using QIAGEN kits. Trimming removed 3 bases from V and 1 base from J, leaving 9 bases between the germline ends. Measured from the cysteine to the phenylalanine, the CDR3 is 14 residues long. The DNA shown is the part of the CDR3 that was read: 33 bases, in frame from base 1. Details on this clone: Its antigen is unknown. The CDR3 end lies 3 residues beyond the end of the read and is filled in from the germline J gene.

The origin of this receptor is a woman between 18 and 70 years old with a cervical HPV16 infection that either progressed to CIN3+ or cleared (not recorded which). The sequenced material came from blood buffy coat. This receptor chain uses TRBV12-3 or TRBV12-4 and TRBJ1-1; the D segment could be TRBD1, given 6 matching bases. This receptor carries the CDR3 CASSFGQRNTEAFF. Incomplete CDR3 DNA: TGTGCCAGCAGTTTCGGACAGAGGAACACTGAA.